The clone carrying this T cell receptor (beta chain) was picked up a small number of times. With 5 bases removed from V and 3 bases from J, the gap between germline ends came to 18 bases. Germline V lookup: CDR1 SNHLY, CDR2 FYNNEI. The CDR3 sequence is 16 residues long. The data stem from a study of early T cells in non-severe SARS-CoV-2 infection. TCRdb re-called the 5' RACE reads with MiXCR, one entry per CDR3 protein. The sample records 25,000 to 35,000 distinct CDR3 sequences, under 6% being singletons. Sequenced material: whole blood. The chain uses TRBV2 and TRBJ2-3, with unresolved D. The receptor comes from an adult who was a healthcare worker with PCR-confirmed SARS-CoV-2 infection or an uninfected control (not recorded which). In DNA form, the CDR3 reads TGTGCCAGCAGTCCCGGACCGTTTTGGGGAACAGATACGCAGTATTTT. It yields the protein CASSPGPFWGTDTQYF.